This T cell receptor (beta chain) was documented in a study of beta chain features in type 1 diabetes. Trimming shortened V by 2 bases and J by 6 bases, and 11 bases separated the two germline ends. Per the germline V gene, CDR1 is MGHRA and CDR2 is YSYEKL. CDR3 length: 13 amino acids. Study-level points and caveats: In all four CD4+ subsets, TCRB CDR3 length was significantly, moderately reduced in type 1 diabetes. For type 1 diabetes patients, VDJ junctions showed fewer insertions and more deletions.

As regards this clone: Its specificity is not known.

Expressed TCRB transcripts were sequenced because the entire RNA isolate underwent reverse transcription. There were approximately 3.7 million reads on average in the naive, central memory and regulatory T cell samples. Measured with immunoSEQ multiplex PCR; TCRdb has only the in-frame clones, and not every one. Of roughly 240,000 clones in the sample, roughly 25% were seen once. The sequenced sample consisted of naive CD4+ T cells from blood. The V call is TRBV4-1, the J call TRBJ2-7, with a possible D match to TRBD1 (5 bases). This receptor was taken from a woman aged 30 to 39 with type 1 diabetes. Here the CDR3 reads CASSQTGRGEQYF. The CDR3 coding sequence is TGCGCCAGCAGCCAAACAGGTAGAGGCGAGCAGTACTTC.